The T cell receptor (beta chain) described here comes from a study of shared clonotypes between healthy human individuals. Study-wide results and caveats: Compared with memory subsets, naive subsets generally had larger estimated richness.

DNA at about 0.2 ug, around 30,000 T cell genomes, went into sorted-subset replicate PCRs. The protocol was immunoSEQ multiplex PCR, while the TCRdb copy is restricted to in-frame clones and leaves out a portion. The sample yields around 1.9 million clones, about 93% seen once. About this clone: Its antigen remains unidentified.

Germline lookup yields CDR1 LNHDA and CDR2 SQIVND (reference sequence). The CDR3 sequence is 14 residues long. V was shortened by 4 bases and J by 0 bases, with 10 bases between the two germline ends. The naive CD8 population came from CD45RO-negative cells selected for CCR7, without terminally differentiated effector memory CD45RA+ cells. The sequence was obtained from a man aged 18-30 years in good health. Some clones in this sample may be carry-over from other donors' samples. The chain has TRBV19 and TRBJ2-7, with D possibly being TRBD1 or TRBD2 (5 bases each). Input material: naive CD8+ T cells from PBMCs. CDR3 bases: TGTGCCAGTAGTAACCGGGACGGCTCCTACGAGCAGTACTTC. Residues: CASSNRDGSYEQYF.